Listed below are T cell receptor beta chains from one sample, sequenced in a study of CXCR3-negative and CXCR3-positive naive CD8 T cells. From its re-call of the 5' RACE reads, TCRdb lists each CDR3 protein once, without DNA. The table for this sample gives tens of thousands of distinct CDR3 sequences. Sequencing was carried out using naive CXCR3+ CD8+ T cells from blood. The receptors were gathered from a human donor in good health. Some clones in this sample may be carry-over from other donors' samples. The CDR3 runs from the conserved cysteine through the conserved F or W. The order of the fields is CDR3 protein, J gene, V gene.

CASSLTGNNQPQHF	TRBJ1-5	TRBV28
CASSFFTGADTQYF	TRBJ2-3	TRBV28
CATSTRGGTTEQYF	TRBJ2-4	TRBV15
CASSSTYEQYF	TRBJ2-7	TRBV7-9
CSVEDPLGTGPTNYGYTF	TRBJ1-2	TRBV29-1
CASSQAATEAFF	TRBJ1-1	TRBV7-9
CSAPPALNSPLHF	TRBJ1-6	TRBV20-1
CASGGLAGGINEQFF	TRBJ2-1	TRBV7-8
CASSPGTGIEQFF	TRBJ2-1	TRBV6-5
CASSLLTLLTYEQYF	TRBJ2-7	TRBV11-2
CASSYSDGPNEKLFF	TRBJ1-4	TRBV6-2/TRBV6-3
CASSSETGIAWAQYF	TRBJ2-5	TRBV7-9
CASSDTGQGYEQYF	TRBJ2-7	TRBV6-5
CASTSGLTKLNYGYTF	TRBJ1-2	TRBV2
CATGTGGGGELFF	TRBJ2-2	TRBV6-5
CASSHALAGGTDTQYF	TRBJ2-3	TRBV4-3
CSVRTDKRASGNTIYF	TRBJ1-3	TRBV29-1
CASSLGAANTGELFF	TRBJ2-2	TRBV5-6
CSVWGTPTDTQYF	TRBJ2-3	TRBV29-1
CASSQDLGTETNYGYTF	TRBJ1-2	TRBV4-3
CSVEGGITDTQYF	TRBJ2-3	TRBV29-1
CASSLVGSVTGELFF	TRBJ2-2	TRBV6-2/TRBV6-3
CASSLSPDSSYEQYF	TRBJ2-7	TRBV7-2
CSAMWGYEQYF	TRBJ2-7	TRBV20-1